A single sample is the source of the 25 T cell receptor beta chains below, sequenced in a study of T cell clonality in common variable immunodeficiency. Notes on the study in general: In common variable immunodeficiency, TCR beta chains reportedly carried fewer deletions and N-nucleotide insertions.

Using immunoSEQ multiplex PCR, the repertoire was profiled, and TCRdb retains in-frame clones only, with some absent. Listed for the sample are approximately 21,000 clones, none seen a single time. These receptors have no identified antigens. Sequenced sample: peripheral blood mononuclear cells. The receptor set was obtained from a human donor with common variable immunodeficiency.

This clone was picked up a small number of times. The CDR3 end lies 3 residues beyond the end of the read and is filled in from the germline J gene. This chain joins TRBV7-9 and TRBJ2-7, with 7 bases identical to TRBD1. V lost 6 bases to trimming and J lost 2 bases; unmatched junction nucleotides: 7. The CDR3 consists of 14 residues. The germline V gene encodes CDR1 SEHNR and CDR2 FQNEAQ (reference sequence). CDR3 bases read: TGTGCCAGCAGTGATCCGGGACAGCCCTACGAG. It translates to CASSDPGQPYE. The whole CDR3 protein is CASSDPGQPYEQYF. Full variable domain (outside the CDR3, taken from reference TRBV7-9 and TRBJ2-7): DTGVSQNPRHKITKRGQNVTFRCDPISEHNRLYWYRQTLGQGPEFLTYFQNEAQLEKSRLLSDRFSAERPKGSFSTLEIQRTEQGDSAMYLCASSDPGQPYEQYFGPGTRLTVT.

This clone was seen more than once but under ten times. From the germline J gene comes the end of the CDR3, since the read stops 3 residues before it. The chain carries TRBV7-9 and TRBJ2-7; 12 positions match TRBD2. Losses at the gene ends were 4 bases for V and 5 bases for J; bases not matched to a gene: 6. Germline CDR1 reads SEHNR; CDR2 reads FQNEAQ (reference sequence). The CDR3 runs to 15 residues. The covered CDR3 bases are TGTGCCAGCAGCTCGGGACTAGCGGGCCCCCACGAG. Translation: CASSSGLAGPHE. The full CDR3 is CASSSGLAGPHEQYF. Full variable domain (missing parts from reference TRBV7-9 and TRBJ2-7): DTGVSQNPRHKITKRGQNVTFRCDPISEHNRLYWYRQTLGQGPEFLTYFQNEAQLEKSRLLSDRFSAERPKGSFSTLEIQRTEQGDSAMYLCASSSGLAGPHEQYFGPGTRLTVT.

With respect to this clone: The read halts 3 residues ahead of the CDR3 end, with the missing end drawn from the germline J gene. This chain links TRBV19 with TRBJ2-2; 16 positions match TRBD2. Trimming cost V 8 bases and J 3 bases; bases outside gene matches: 6. This CDR3 comprises 17 residues. Germline CDR1 is LNHDA and CDR2 is SQIVND (reference sequence). CDR3: CASQPGLAGGHTGELFF. The sequenced CDR3 bases are TGTGCCAGTCAACCGGGACTAGCGGGGGGGCACACCGGGGAG.

This clone was seen a few times. Read data end 3 residues before the CDR3 end; the end is taken from the germline J gene. The chain combines TRBV7-9 with TRBJ2-2; TRBD1 agrees at 10 bases. V dropped 5 bases and J dropped 3; count of bases not matched to a gene: 3. The V gene's germline CDR1 is SEHNR and CDR2 FQNEAQ (reference sequence). CDR3 size: 15 residues. The CDR3: CASSLGTGDTGELFF. The CDR3 DNA, read in part, is TGTGCCAGCAGCCTCGGGACAGGGGACACCGGGGAG.

This clone was detected only a few times. With the read ending 3 residues before the CDR3 end, the germline J gene is used to fill in that end. The chain has TRBV19 and TRBJ1-1; 7 nucleotides align to TRBD1. Trimming at V came to 4 bases and at J to 0 bases, leaving 11 bases not matched to a gene. Germline V gene lookup returns CDR1 LNHDA and CDR2 SQIVND (reference sequence). The CDR3 has 17 amino acids. CDR3 sequence: CASSTTYRGSMNTEAFF. The part of the CDR3 DNA that was read is TGTGCCAGTAGTACCACTTACAGGGGCTCCATGAACACTGAA.

Details on this clone: The read ends 3 residues shy of where the CDR3 ends; the end is completed using the germline J gene. The chain carries TRBV7-9 and TRBJ1-2; D call uncertain. Looked up from germline, CDR1 is SEHNR and CDR2 is FQNEAQ (reference sequence). Trimming cost V 1 base and J 4 bases, with 4 bases left between them. The CDR3 is 12 residues long. CDR3 sequence reads: CASSLVGYGYTF. The sequenced part of the CDR3 DNA is TGTGCCAGCAGCTTAGTCGGCTATGGC.

This clone was seen more than once but under ten times. The read is 3 residues too short to cover the CDR3 end, so that end is filled in from the germline J gene. V usage is TRBV5-1 and J usage is TRBJ2-5; possibly TRBD1 for D (5 bases). The CDR3 loop spans 15 amino acids. V dropped 5 bases and J dropped 2 bases, with 16 bases sitting between them. The germline V gene has CDR1 SGHRS and CDR2 YFSETQ. Incomplete CDR3 DNA: TGCGCCAGCAGGGTGGGTAGGGGCACTCAAGAGACC. Protein sequence: CASRVGRGTQET. The whole CDR3 region reads CASRVGRGTQETQYF. Drawing the rest from reference TRBV5-1 and TRBJ2-5, the complete variable domain is KAGVTQTPRYLIKTRGQQVTLSCSPISGHRSVSWYQQTPGQGLQFLFEYFSETQRNKGNFPGRFSGRQFSNSRSEMNVSTLELGDSALYLCASRVGRGTQETQYFGPGTRLLVL.

This clone was observed a few times. The read is 3 residues too short to cover the CDR3 end, so that end is filled in from the germline J gene. The chain uses TRBV7-6 and TRBJ2-5; D is ambiguous. Trimming pared 8 bases from V and 1 base from J, leaving 8 bases between. CDR3 length equals 12 residues. CDR1 is SGHVS and CDR2 is FNYEAQ in the germline V gene. Incomplete CDR3 DNA: TGTGCCAGCGCCCGGGTCCAAGAGACC. Residues: CASARVQET. The entire CDR3 sequence reads CASARVQETQYF. The complete variable domain, with remaining parts taken from reference TRBV7-6 and TRBJ2-5, reads GAGVSQSPRYKVTKRGQDVALRCDPISGHVSLYWYRQALGQGPEFLTYFNYEAQQDKSGLPNDRFSAERPEGSISTLTIQRTEQRDSAMYRCASARVQETQYFGPGTRLLVL.

About this clone itself: The read comes to an end 3 residues before the CDR3 does, leaving the germline J gene to fill in the end. The chain links TRBV19 to TRBJ2-7; weak D call: TRBD1 (5 bases). V was trimmed by 0 bases and J by 3 bases, leaving 12 bases between them. Per the germline V gene, CDR1 is LNHDA and CDR2 is SQIVND (reference sequence). The CDR3 sequence is 15 residues long. The CDR3 DNA, read in part, is TGTGCCAGTAGTATAGATTCCGGGCAGGGCTACGAG. Amino acid sequence: CASSIDSGQGYE. The full CDR3 is CASSIDSGQGYEQYF.

Comments on this clone: The read stops 3 residues short of the end of the CDR3; the missing end is completed from the germline J gene. This chain connects TRBV18 to TRBJ2-1; 12 positions agree with TRBD2. Germline V lookup: CDR1 KGHSH, CDR2 LQKENI. The V segment lost 2 bases and the J segment 9 bases; nucleotides outside the gene matches: 5. This CDR3 region has 15 residues. The sequenced CDR3 bases are TGTGCCAGCTCACCAGGACTAGCGGGGATCTCTGAG. As protein: CASSPGLAGISE. The whole CDR3 protein reads CASSPGLAGISEQFF.

This clone has more than one count but fewer than ten. Read sequence stops 3 residues before the CDR3 end, and the germline J gene provides the missing end. This chain connects TRBV7-2 to TRBJ2-5; 11 bases are shared with TRBD2. V trimming: 3 bases; J trimming: 2 bases; junction bases outside the gene matches: 2. Germline CDR1 SGHTA, CDR2 FQGNSA. The CDR3 loop spans 15 amino acids. The CDR3 is CASSLTSGVQETQYF. CDR3 bases read: TGTGCCAGCAGCTTGACTAGCGGGGTACAAGAGACC. Full variable domain (outside the CDR3, taken from reference TRBV7-2 and TRBJ2-5): GAGVSQSPSNKVTEKGKDVELRCDPISGHTALYWYRQSLGQGLEFLIYFQGNSAPDKSGLPSDRFSAERTGGSVSTLTIQRTQQEDSAVYLCASSLTSGVQETQYFGPGTRLLVL.

As concerns this clone: Sequencing ends 3 residues short of the CDR3 end; the germline J gene provides the rest. V is TRBV7-2 and J is TRBJ2-7; TRBD1 matches at 10 bases. In germline, CDR1 is SGHTA, CDR2 FQGNSA. The CDR3 consists of 13 residues. V shed 5 bases and J 4 bases; nucleotides not matched to a gene: 2. CDR3 in amino acids: CASSRTGGYEQYF. The covered CDR3 bases are TGTGCCAGCAGCCGGACAGGGGGGTACGAG.

This clone came up a few times. The read is 3 residues too short to cover the CDR3 end, so that end is filled in from the germline J gene. The chain recombines TRBV18 with TRBJ2-3, with D possibly being TRBD1 (6 bases). The CDR3 runs 18 residues. The germline gives CDR1 KGHSH, CDR2 LQKENI. The V end lost 8 bases, the J end lost 1 base, and 25 bases lay between the germline ends. The DNA read from the CDR3 is TGTGCCAGCGTTACGACAGGCTTCGGAGAGGCCCGCACAGATACG. It is translated as CASVTTGFGEARTDT. The entire CDR3 protein is CASVTTGFGEARTDTQYF.

This clone was seen at least ten times. The read ends 3 residues early relative to the CDR3; the germline J gene fills the gap. J is TRBJ1-1 and V is TRBV18; the D gene is possibly TRBD1 (6 bases). Trimming removed 3 bases at V and 1 base at J, with 15 bases between. Germline-derived CDR1 and CDR2 are KGHSH and LQKENI. The CDR3 extends over 16 amino acids. The CDR3 loop reads CASSPAPGQKNTEAFF. CDR3 DNA (partial): TGTGCCAGCTCACCGGCTCCTGGACAGAAGAACACTGAA.

This clone was seen a few times. The read is 3 residues too short to cover the CDR3 end, so that end is filled in from the germline J gene. V and J are TRBV7-7 and TRBJ2-5; 10 positions match TRBD1. Germline CDR1 and CDR2: SSHAT and FNYEAQ (reference sequence). After removal of 5 bases from V and 5 bases from J, the junction contained 8 bases not matched to a gene. This CDR3 is 15 amino acids long. CDR3 bases read: TGTGCCAGCAGCCGGTCCGGGACAGGGGTCGAGACC. Amino acids: CASSRSGTGVET. The whole CDR3 reads CASSRSGTGVETQYF.

The chain's CDR3 is CASSEDRGSTDTQYF. CDR3 bases read: TGTGCCAGCTCAGAAGATAGGGGTAGCACAGATACG. The rearrangement uses TRBV18 and TRBJ2-3; a weak D match, TRBD1 (5 bases). The read ends 3 residues early relative to the CDR3; the germline J gene fills the gap. Germline CDR1 is KGHSH and CDR2 is LQKENI. The CDR3 has 15 amino acids. Trimming removed 5 bases at V and 0 bases at J, with 12 bases between.

The table lists this clone with a few counts. The read halts 3 residues ahead of the CDR3 end, with the missing end drawn from the germline J gene. The chain has TRBV30 and TRBJ2-1, with D possibly being TRBD2 (5 bases). This CDR3 comprises 15 residues. From germline, CDR1 is GTSNPN and CDR2 SVGIG (reference sequence). The germline V and J ends were trimmed by 0 bases and 5 bases, with 14 bases remaining between them. The CDR3 bases that were read are TGTGCCTGGAGTGTGCTAGGTCCGACTAACAATGAG. Translated: CAWSVLGPTNNE. Given in full, the CDR3 is CAWSVLGPTNNEQFF.

About this clone: The CDR3 end falls 3 residues outside the read, so it is completed with the germline J gene. This sequence joins TRBV2 and TRBJ2-3; 8 bases are a match to TRBD2. The CDR3 is 14 amino acids. Trimming at V came to 7 bases and at J to 4 bases, leaving 7 bases not matched to a gene. Germline CDR1 and CDR2: SNHLY and FYNNEI. The CDR3: CASTGTSLSDTQYF. The sequenced part of the CDR3 DNA is TGTGCCAGCACCGGGACTAGTCTTTCAGATACG.

This clone was observed a few times. The read stops 3 residues short of the end of the CDR3; the missing end is completed from the germline J gene. This chain uses TRBV18 with TRBJ2-1; 9 nucleotides match TRBD2. With V trimmed by 6 bases and J by 6 bases, 12 bases remained unmatched. This CDR3 has 16 residues. The germline CDR1 and CDR2 sequences are KGHSH and LQKENI. CDR3 residues: CASSRAAGGGVNEQFF. CDR3 bases read: TGTGCCAGCTCCCGTGCTGCGGGAGGGGGTGTCAATGAG.

The sample holds a few counts of this clone. The CDR3 goes on 3 residues after the read ends, and that part is filled in from the germline J gene. The chain links TRBV7-3 to TRBJ2-3, with 7 bases fitting TRBD2. The CDR3 consists of 21 residues. CDR1 and CDR2 from the germline V gene are SGHTA and FQGTGA. V lost 1 base, J lost 0 bases, and 19 bases stayed unmatched. The CDR3 reads CASSLIPTRVLREFSTDTQYF. The sequenced part of the CDR3 DNA is TGTGCCAGCAGCTTAATCCCCACGCGGGTTTTGCGGGAGTTTAGCACAGATACG.

In this sample, this clone turned up a few times. The CDR3 goes on 3 residues after the read ends, and that part is filled in from the germline J gene. The chain links TRBV5-1 to TRBJ2-7; perhaps TRBD1 as D (6 bases). Germline CDR1 and CDR2: SGHRS and YFSETQ. V was pared by 0 bases and J by 3 bases, with 7 bases between. The CDR3 totals 13 residues. CDR3 loop: CASSLEQGYEQYF. Partial CDR3 DNA: TGCGCCAGCAGCTTGGAACAGGGCTACGAG.

This clone was recorded a few times. The read stops 3 residues short of the end of the CDR3; the missing end is completed from the germline J gene. The chain joins TRBV6-2 or TRBV6-3 to TRBJ2-2, with 9 bases lining up with TRBD2. V lost 3 bases to trimming and J lost 0 bases; unmatched junction nucleotides: 5. Germline V lookup: CDR1 MNHEY, CDR2 SVGEGT. The CDR3 totals 17 residues. The part of the CDR3 DNA that was read is TGTGCCAGCAGTTATATTGCGGGAGGGCCGAACACCGGGGAG. It encodes CASSYIAGGPNTGE. The full CDR3 protein is CASSYIAGGPNTGELFF.

Points on this clone: The read comes to an end 3 residues before the CDR3 does, leaving the germline J gene to fill in the end. The chain links TRBV19 to TRBJ2-7; D is possibly TRBD2 (6 bases). There are 17 residues in the CDR3. The germline V gene has CDR1 LNHDA and CDR2 SQIVND (reference sequence). V shed 0 bases and J shed 6 bases, with 21 bases lying between them. The CDR3 loop reads CASSIELPRTMGGEQYF. CDR3 bases read: TGTGCCAGTAGTATAGAGCTCCCCCGGACCATGGGGGGCGAG. The full variable domain, completed using reference TRBV19 and TRBJ2-7, is DGGITQSPKYLFRKEGQNVTLSCEQNLNHDAMYWYRQDPGQGLRLIYYSQIVNDFQKGDIAEGYSVSREKKESFPLTVTSAQKNPTAFYLCASSIELPRTMGGEQYFGPGTRLTVT.

This clone was observed a handful of times. From the germline J gene comes the end of the CDR3, since the read stops 3 residues before it. This chain joins TRBV7-2 and TRBJ2-5, with D unclear. Germline lookup yields CDR1 SGHTA and CDR2 FQGNSA. V was trimmed by 1 base and J by 4 bases, leaving 7 bases between them. The CDR3 spans 13 residues. CDR3 DNA, as far as it was read: TGTGCCAGCAGCTTAGTTGCTAGAGAGACC. Translation: CASSLVARET. The full CDR3 protein reads CASSLVARETQYF.

This clone was detected only a few times. The CDR3 extends 3 residues past the end of the read, so its final part is completed from the germline J gene. This chain joins TRBV2 and TRBJ2-5; 7 bases fit TRBD2. J was trimmed by 3 bases and V by 6 bases; bases with no gene match: 10. Germline V CDR1 and CDR2: SNHLY, FYNNEI. CDR3 length: 15 amino acids. The sequenced part of the CDR3 DNA is TGTGCCAGCAGCGTACGACTAGCTCGGGAAGAGACC. It is translated as CASSVRLAREET. The CDR3 as a whole reads CASSVRLAREETQYF.